Below, 30 T cell receptor beta chains from the same sample are listed, as sequenced in a study of blood T cell repertoires in COVID-19. Repertoires were generated with immunoSEQ multiplex PCR, while TCRdb's copy carries only in-frame clones and drops some. The sample has hundreds of thousands of clones, about nine tenths seen once. The sample taken for sequencing was peripheral blood. Every receptor here comes from an older woman with acute or convalescent COVID-19.

The genes are TRBV7-2 and TRBJ2-1; 11 positions agree with TRBD2. CDR1 SGHTA and CDR2 FQGNSA come from the germline V gene. Trimming at V came to 3 bases and at J to 6 bases, leaving 7 bases not matched to a gene. The CDR3 is 16 residues long. DNA of the CDR3: TGTGCCAGCAGCTTTTTAGCGGGGGGGCCCTCCAATGAGCAGTTCTTC. It encodes CASSFLAGGPSNEQFF.

The V call is TRBV4-2, the J call TRBJ2-5; TRBD1 might be the D (6 bases). V shed 4 bases and J shed 2 bases, with 11 bases lying between them. This CDR3 spans 14 amino acids. CDR1 and CDR2 (germline): LGHNA, YNFKEQ. In DNA form, the CDR3 reads TGTGCCAGCAGCCCAGGGGCTATTCAAGAGACCCAGTACTTC. The encoded protein is CASSPGAIQETQYF.

The chain uses TRBV19 and TRBJ2-5, with 9 positions matching TRBD2. The CDR3 is 15 amino acids. Germline V gene sequence: CDR1 LNHDA, CDR2 SQIVND (reference sequence). V trimming: 5 bases; J trimming: 3 bases; junction bases outside the gene matches: 7. CDR3 protein: CASSETSGQKETQYF. CDR3 DNA sequence: TGTGCCAGTAGTGAGACTAGCGGTCAGAAAGAGACCCAGTACTTC.

The chain employs TRBV7-9 and TRBJ2-3, with 8 nucleotides matching TRBD2. The V gene end was trimmed by 5 bases and the J gene end by 6 bases; junction bases not matched to a gene: 13. The CDR3 is made up of 16 amino acids. CDR1 is SEHNR and CDR2 is FQNEAQ in the germline V gene (reference sequence). The CDR3 sequence is CASSARGLGLADTQYF. The CDR3 region has the DNA TGTGCCAGCAGCGCCAGGGGACTAGGGCTCGCGGATACGCAGTATTTT. Complete variable domain (other parts from reference TRBV7-9 and TRBJ2-3): DTGVSQNPRHKITKRGQNVTFRCDPISEHNRLYWYRQTLGQGPEFLTYFQNEAQLEKSRLLSDRFSAERPKGSFSTLEIQRTEQGDSAMYLCASSARGLGLADTQYFGPGTRLTVL.

This rearrangement joins TRBV19 to TRBJ1-2, with D perhaps TRBD1 (6 bases). The CDR3 runs to 14 residues. Per germline, CDR1 LNHDA and CDR2 SQIVND (reference sequence). Trimming pared 5 bases from V and 5 bases from J, leaving 15 bases between. CDR3 protein: CASSAPGTPYGYTF. The CDR3 DNA sequence: TGTGCCAGTAGTGCCCCCGGGACACCGTATGGCTACACCTTC.

The V and J genes are TRBV30 and TRBJ2-1, with TRBD2 matching 7 bases. J lost 1 base, V lost 1 base, and 1 base had no gene match. Germline CDR1 GTSNPN, CDR2 SVGIG (reference sequence). This CDR3 is 14 amino acids long. CDR3 amino acids: CAWSGGSSYNEQFF. CDR3 in DNA: TGTGCCTGGAGTGGCGGGAGTTCCTACAATGAGCAGTTCTTC. Filled out from reference TRBV30 and TRBJ2-1, the complete variable domain reads SQTIHQWPATLVQPVGSPLSLECTVEGTSNPNLYWYRQAAGRGLQLLFYSVGIGQISSEVPQNLSASRPQDRQFILSSKKLLLSDSGFYLCAWSGGSSYNEQFFGPGTRLTVL.

This clone was observed once. The V call is TRBV28, the J call TRBJ2-2; tentative D call: TRBD1 (6 bases). The ends were cut back, 9 bases at V and 5 bases at J, with 16 bases in the middle. From germline, CDR1 is MDHEN and CDR2 SYDVKM. CDR3 length: 14 amino acids. The CDR3 DNA sequence: TGTGCCAGAAGTCTAGGACAGCCAACCGGGGAGCTGTTTTTT. Encoded protein: CARSLGQPTGELFF.

The chain is built from TRBV5-1 and TRBJ1-1; D call uncertain. V lost 1 base, J lost 4 bases, and 14 bases lay in between. Germline CDR1 is SGHRS and CDR2 is YFSETQ. The CDR3 runs to 15 residues. The chain's CDR3 is CASSLSPGVTTEAFF. CDR3 bases: TGCGCCAGCAGCTTGTCCCCAGGCGTGACCACTGAAGCTTTCTTT.

The chain joins TRBV24-1 to TRBJ1-1; perhaps TRBD1 as D (6 bases). Trimming left V 6 bases short and J 1 base short, with 17 bases between. Germline CDR1 is KGHDR and CDR2 is SFDVKD. The CDR3 is 16 residues long. Written as DNA, the CDR3 is TGTGCCACCAGTCCTAATTCCCCCAGGGGGAACACTGAAGCTTTCTTT. Its translation: CATSPNSPRGNTEAFF.

The chain carries TRBV6-5 and TRBJ2-5, with 8 bases lining up with TRBD1. V trimming: 5 bases; J trimming: 5 bases; junction bases outside the gene matches: 7. Germline V gene lookup returns CDR1 MNHEY and CDR2 SVGAGI. This CDR3 contains 14 residues. The DNA for the CDR3 is TGTGCCAGCAGTCCGGGACAGGTCCGGGAGACCCAGTACTTC. This translates into CASSPGQVRETQYF.

The chain carries TRBV27 and TRBJ2-1, with TRBD1 identical over 8 bases. This CDR3 contains 14 residues. V shed 5 bases and J 4 bases; nucleotides not matched to a gene: 4. The germline gives CDR1 MNHEY, CDR2 SMNVEV (reference sequence). CDR3 DNA sequence: TGTGCCAGCAGTGTGACAGGGGTATACAATGAGCAGTTCTTC. Residues: CASSVTGVYNEQFF.

The chain recombines TRBV28 with TRBJ1-5; 10 bases are shared with TRBD1. V was pared by 5 bases and J by 7 bases, with 5 bases of the junction left unmatched. The CDR3 covers 14 residues. Germline V gives CDR1 MDHEN, CDR2 SYDVKM. The CDR3 reads CASSHGQGVQPQHF. The CDR3 nucleotides read TGTGCCAGCAGTCACGGACAGGGGGTACAGCCCCAGCATTTT.

The chain couples TRBV29-1 to TRBJ1-1; a weak D match, TRBD1 (6 bases). This CDR3 is built from 15 residues. The germline V gene encodes CDR1 SQVTM and CDR2 ANQGSEA. Trimming pared 1 base from V and 4 bases from J, leaving 16 bases between. The CDR3 nucleotides are TGCAGCGTTGAAGGACAGGCCTCAGGTGGCACTGAAGCTTTCTTT. Translation gives CSVEGQASGGTEAFF.

Comment on this clone: At one of its ends the junction is not consistent with the germline gene, which may arise from a read error. The chain is built from TRBV12-3 or TRBV12-4 and TRBJ2-5, with 12 positions matching TRBD2. The CDR3 has 13 residues. The CDR3 sequence: CASSSLAGGPSDF. CDR3 nucleotides: TGTGCCAGCAGCAGTCTAGCGGGGGGGCCCAGTGACTTC.

This clone has just one count. The chain recombines TRBV7-9 with TRBJ2-2, with TRBD1 matching 8 bases. Trimming at V came to 3 bases and at J to 6 bases, leaving 9 bases not matched to a gene. Germline V gene sequence: CDR1 SEHNR, CDR2 FQNEAQ (reference sequence). The CDR3 is 16 amino acids. The CDR3 loop reads CASSFPDRDFPGELFF. The CDR3 DNA is TGTGCCAGCAGCTTCCCGGACAGGGATTTTCCCGGGGAGCTGTTTTTT.

The rearrangement links TRBV28 to TRBJ1-4, with 7 bases identical to TRBD1. Germline loops: CDR1 MDHEN, CDR2 SYDVKM. This CDR3 is built from 19 residues. The junction had 18 bases not matched to a gene; V was cut back by 4 bases and J by 4 bases. The CDR3 coding sequence is TGTGCCAGCAGTTCTGGGCCTGGCAGGGGGACGTATCGTAATGAAAAACTGTTTTTT. Amino acid sequence: CASSSGPGRGTYRNEKLFF.

This clone was found a few times. The chain has TRBV2 and TRBJ2-2, with D tentatively TRBD1 (6 bases). V lost 8 bases to trimming and J lost 6 bases, with 13 bases between them. Germline loops: CDR1 SNHLY, CDR2 FYNNEI. The CDR3 is 13 residues long. The CDR3 DNA is TGTGCCAGCTTCCGTTGGGGGCCCGGGGAGCTGTTTTTT. It specifies CASFRWGPGELFF.

This chain connects TRBV5-1 to TRBJ2-1; possibly TRBD2 for D (6 bases). The germline CDR1 and CDR2 sequences are SGHRS and YFSETQ. V was shortened by 5 bases and J by 2 bases, with 14 bases between the two germline ends. CDR3 size: 15 residues. The CDR3 region is CASRERAQTYNEQFF. In DNA, the CDR3 is TGCGCCAGCAGGGAGCGGGCACAGACCTACAATGAGCAGTTCTTC.

This chain links TRBV28 with TRBJ1-2; a possible D gene is TRBD1 (5 bases). Germline assignment: CDR1 MDHEN and CDR2 SYDVKM. Trimming removed 6 bases at V and 8 bases at J, with 16 bases between. CDR3 size: 13 residues. CDR3 nucleotide sequence: TGTGCCAGCAGACCGGAGGGGCGAGGAGGCTACACCTTC. Translating gives CASRPEGRGGYTF.

This chain uses TRBV12-3 or TRBV12-4 with TRBJ1-6, with TRBD1 matching over 7 bases. J lost 9 bases, V lost 2 bases, and 1 base had no gene match. The CDR3 spans 13 residues. In DNA form, the CDR3 reads TGTGCCAGCAGTTTACAGGGGGTTTCACCCCTCCACTTT. It is translated as CASSLQGVSPLHF.

The J gene is TRBJ1-6, the V gene TRBV4-3; no firm D call. This CDR3 spans 14 amino acids. CDR1 is LGHNA, CDR2 YSLEER, per germline. Trimming removed 6 bases from V and 5 bases from J, with 11 bases in between. The CDR3 sequence is CASSLSVDNSPLHF. The CDR3 nucleotides are TGCGCCAGCAGTCTCTCTGTTGATAATTCACCCCTCCACTTT.

The chain combines TRBV21-1 with TRBJ1-1; the table's D call TRBD1 went unverified against the DNA. TRBV21-1 is a recognized pseudogene. The CDR3 sequence is 15 residues long. In DNA, the CDR3 is TGTGCCAGCAGCAAAGGGGCAGGGTGGAACACTGAAGCTTTCTTT. It translates to CASSKGAGWNTEAFF.

V and J are TRBV6-5 and TRBJ1-6, with 9 positions matching TRBD1. This CDR3 has 15 residues. V gave up 4 bases and J gave up 9 bases; unmatched junction bases: 7. The germline CDR1 and CDR2 sequences are MNHEY and SVGAGI. The CDR3 DNA reads as TGTGCCAGCAGTTCAAGACAGGGGGTGACTTCACCCCTCCACTTT. Residues: CASSSRQGVTSPLHF.

The genes are TRBV10-3 and TRBJ2-1; D possibly corresponds to TRBD1 (6 bases). This CDR3 has 14 amino acids. With 10 bases removed from V and 7 bases from J, the gap between germline ends came to 20 bases. The germline CDR1 and CDR2 sequences are ENHRY and SYGVKD. CDR3 coding DNA: TGTGCCACCCTCGGGCCAGGGACATTGAATGAGCAGTTCTTC. Its translation: CATLGPGTLNEQFF.

The chain combines TRBV5-4 with TRBJ1-5, with D hard to call. Germline V gene sequence: CDR1 SGHNT, CDR2 YYREEE (reference sequence). The CDR3 runs to 15 residues. V was cut by 0 bases and J by 4 bases, with 11 bases left in between. The CDR3 DNA reads as TGTGCCAGCAGCTTGGAGCCCGGACTTAATCAGCCCCAGCATTTT. Protein: CASSLEPGLNQPQHF. The variable domain in full, with the rest retrieved from reference TRBV5-4 and TRBJ1-5, is ETGVTQSPTHLIKTRGQQVTLRCSSQSGHNTVSWYQQALGQGPQFIFQYYREEENGRGNFPPRFSGLQFPNYSSELNVNALELDDSALYLCASSLEPGLNQPQHFGDGTRLSIL.

V gene TRBV4-3 combines with J gene TRBJ2-5; D is perhaps TRBD2 (7 bases). Germline V lookup: CDR1 LGHNA, CDR2 YSLEER. The V end was cut by 1 base, the J end by 2 bases, with 20 bases between. This CDR3 has 18 amino acids. The CDR3 spells CASSQAWGVGGTQETQYF. The CDR3 region has the DNA TGCGCCAGCAGCCAAGCGTGGGGTGTGGGGGGGACACAAGAGACCCAGTACTTC.

This rearrangement joins TRBV2 to TRBJ2-7, with D possibly TRBD1 on 5 matching bases. The CDR3 consists of 16 residues. Looked up from germline, CDR1 is SNHLY and CDR2 is FYNNEI. V was trimmed by 0 bases and J by 3 bases, leaving 15 bases between them. In DNA form, the CDR3 reads TGTGCCAGCAGTGAAGCGATTCGGGCAGGGCACTACGAGCAGTACTTC. Residues: CASSEAIRAGHYEQYF.

CDR3 protein: CASSSGLAGGLEQYF. In nucleotides, the CDR3 is TGTGCCAGCAGCTCGGGACTAGCGGGGGGGCTCGAGCAGTACTTC. This chain uses TRBV7-2 with TRBJ2-7; TRBD2 agrees at 16 bases. The CDR3 length is 15 residues. Germline V gene lookup returns CDR1 SGHTA and CDR2 FQGNSA. J was trimmed by 6 bases and V by 4 bases; bases with no gene match: 3.

In its sample, this clone was seen once. This chain connects TRBV20-1 to TRBJ2-5; D remains unclear. The CDR3 has 13 residues. Germline values: CDR1 DFQATT, CDR2 SNEGSKA (reference sequence). V lost 5 bases and J lost 2, with 12 bases in between. The DNA for the CDR3 is TGCAGTGCTCGTGAGCAGTTACAAGAGACCCAGTACTTC. It yields the protein CSAREQLQETQYF.

The chain carries TRBV6-1 and TRBJ1-1; D is perhaps TRBD1 (5 bases). This CDR3 has 12 amino acids. Germline V lookup: CDR1 MNHNS, CDR2 SASEGT. The ends were cut back, 1 base at V and 11 bases at J, with 11 bases in the middle. In DNA form, the CDR3 reads TGTGCCAGCAGTGAAGGGGGGGTTAGTGCTTTCTTT. Translation gives CASSEGGVSAFF.